A single sample gave rise to the 19 T cell receptor beta chains below, sequenced in a study of blood T cell repertoires in COVID-19. Method: immunoSEQ multiplex PCR; TCRdb's copy keeps in-frame clones and lacks some. The sample contains about 120,000 clones, around nine tenths of which appear only once. The sample taken for sequencing was peripheral blood. These receptors all stem from a human donor in a cohort sampled during active COVID-19.

CDR3 residues: CASKPTAINTGELFF. As DNA, the CDR3 is TGTGCCAGCAAACCGACAGCAATCAACACCGGGGAGCTGTTTTTT. The V and J genes are TRBV7-9 and TRBJ2-2; perhaps TRBD1 as D (5 bases). CDR1 is SEHNR and CDR2 is FQNEAQ in the germline V gene (reference sequence). Trimming removed 7 bases from V and 2 bases from J, with 14 bases in between. CDR3 length: 15 residues. The complete variable domain, with remaining parts taken from reference TRBV7-9 and TRBJ2-2, reads DTGVSQNPRHKITKRGQNVTFRCDPISEHNRLYWYRQTLGQGPEFLTYFQNEAQLEKSRLLSDRFSAERPKGSFSTLEIQRTEQGDSAMYLCASKPTAINTGELFFGEGSRLTVL.

The chain combines TRBV2 with TRBJ2-7; TRBD2 might be the D (6 bases). Looked up from germline, CDR1 is SNHLY and CDR2 is FYNNEI. CDR3 size: 15 residues. Trimming left V 2 bases short and J 3 bases short, with 14 bases between. DNA for the CDR3: TGTGCCAGCAGTGAAAGTCGGACTACCTACTACGAGCAGTACTTC. This sequence encodes CASSESRTTYYEQYF. The full variable domain, rest sourced from reference TRBV2 and TRBJ2-7, is EPEVTQTPSHQVTQMGQEVILRCVPISNHLYFYWYRQILGQKVEFLVSFYNNEISEKSEIFDDQFSVERPDGSNFTLKIRSTKLEDSAMYFCASSESRTTYYEQYFGPGTRLTVT.

With respect to this clone: At one boundary the junction diverges from the germline segment, which might be a read error. The chain has TRBV7-7 and TRBJ2-5; a weak D match, TRBD2 (5 bases). The CDR3 spans 14 residues. In germline, CDR1 is SSHAT, CDR2 FNYEAQ (reference sequence). The chain's CDR3 is CASSAGMHQETQYF. The CDR3 DNA is TGTGCTAGCAGCGCCGGGATGCACCAAGAGACCCAGTACTTC.

The genes are TRBV7-2 and TRBJ2-7, with a weak D call TRBD1 (6 bases). V was shortened by 3 bases and J by 4 bases, with 13 bases between the two germline ends. Looked up from germline, CDR1 is SGHTA and CDR2 is FQGNSA. The CDR3 has 14 amino acids. The DNA for the CDR3 is TGTGCCAGCAGCTTGACCGGGACACCTTACGAGCAGTACTTC. Translation: CASSLTGTPYEQYF.

This clone was detected a few times. The chain is built from TRBV15 and TRBJ1-6; D possibly corresponds to TRBD1 (5 bases). This CDR3 region has 14 residues. Germline assignment: CDR1 LNHNV and CDR2 YYDKDF (reference sequence). Between the trimmed V and J ends, which lost 3 bases and 7 bases, there was a span of 10 bases. The CDR3 is CATSSKTANSPLHF. In nucleotides, the CDR3 is TGTGCCACCAGCAGCAAGACAGCCAATTCACCCCTCCACTTT.

The chain is built from TRBV11-2 and TRBJ2-7; 11 positions match TRBD2. The CDR3 extends over 15 amino acids. The J segment lost 1 base and the V segment lost 5 bases, leaving 4 bases of the junction unmatched. CDR1 SGHAT and CDR2 FQNNGV come from the germline V gene. The DNA of the CDR3 is TGTGCCAGCAGCCCCGGACTAGCGGGTTCCTACGAGCAGTACTTC. Translated: CASSPGLAGSYEQYF. Full variable domain (outside the CDR3, taken from reference TRBV11-2 and TRBJ2-7): EAGVAQSPRYKIIEKRQSVAFWCNPISGHATLYWYQQILGQGPKLLIQFQNNGVVDDSQLPKDRFSAERLKGVDSTLKIQPAKLEDSAVYLCASSPGLAGSYEQYFGPGTRLTVT.

This chain links TRBV2 with TRBJ2-5; 14 bases fit TRBD2. The trim removed 6 bases at V and 1 base at J, leaving 16 bases unmatched. The CDR3 has 20 residues. Germline lookup yields CDR1 SNHLY and CDR2 FYNNEI. CDR3 sequence: CASSSSPGLAGVMFQETQYF. Here the CDR3 DNA reads TGTGCCAGCAGCTCTAGCCCGGGACTAGCGGGGGTAATGTTCCAAGAGACCCAGTACTTC.

The CDR3 is CASSSQISSYNEQFF. CDR3 sequence (DNA): TGTGCCAGCAGCTCCCAGATAAGCTCCTACAATGAGCAGTTCTTC. This rearrangement joins TRBV9 to TRBJ2-1; the D is unclear. Germline assignment: CDR1 SGDLS and CDR2 YYNGEE. The CDR3 has 15 amino acids. V lost 4 bases, J lost 0 bases, and 11 bases lay in between.

The chain employs TRBV24-1 and TRBJ2-2, with 9 bases that match TRBD1. The CDR3 has 14 amino acids. The V gene's germline CDR1 is KGHDR and CDR2 SFDVKD. V lost 9 bases to trimming and J lost 0 bases; unmatched junction nucleotides: 1. The CDR3 sequence is CATRDRANTGELFF. CDR3 nucleotides: TGTGCCACCCGGGACAGGGCGAACACCGGGGAGCTGTTTTTT.

The rearrangement links TRBV6-6 to TRBJ2-7; 9 bases are a match to TRBD2. Germline V gene lookup returns CDR1 MNHNY and CDR2 SVGAGI (reference sequence). This CDR3 is built from 14 residues. Trimming took 7 bases from V and 4 from J; bases not matched to a gene: 8. Here the CDR3 reads CASKEIAGVYEQYF. CDR3 DNA sequence: TGTGCCAGCAAAGAAATAGCGGGAGTATACGAGCAGTACTTC.

Points on this clone: This specimen includes other DNA sequences encoding the same CDR3. The CDR3 coding sequence is TGTGCCAGCAGTTTATTCCCTAGCGGGAGCTACGAGCAGTACTTC. Translation: CASSLFPSGSYEQYF. The V gene is TRBV27, the J gene TRBJ2-7; TRBD2 agrees at 10 bases. The CDR3 totals 15 residues. From germline, CDR1 is MNHEY and CDR2 SMNVEV (reference sequence). J lost 3 bases, V lost 1 base, and 3 bases had no gene match.

This chain joins TRBV7-9 and TRBJ1-2; 7 bases line up with TRBD1. The CDR3 spans 14 residues. J was trimmed by 1 base and V by 5 bases; bases with no gene match: 4. Germline V CDR1 and CDR2: SEHNR, FQNEAQ (reference sequence). In DNA form, the CDR3 reads TGTGCCAGCAGCGCGGACAGGAATAACTATGGCTACACCTTC. Amino acid sequence: CASSADRNNYGYTF.

The chain couples TRBV29-1 to TRBJ2-3; D unclear. The ends were cut back, 7 bases at V and 6 bases at J, with 8 bases in the middle. The CDR3 sequence is 10 residues long. Germline V gene data show CDR1 as SQVTM and CDR2 as ANQGSEA. The CDR3 bases are TGCAGCGCCTCTTCCGATACGCAGTATTTT. Its translation is CSASSDTQYF.

The chain is built from TRBV4-1 and TRBJ2-7, with a possible D match to TRBD1 (7 bases). The V and J ends lost 4 bases and 1 base respectively, with 20 bases between them. The CDR3 runs 17 residues. Germline V gene lookup returns CDR1 MGHRA and CDR2 YSYEKL. The CDR3 loop is CASSPNSAGQRSYEQYF. CDR3 DNA sequence: TGCGCCAGCAGCCCGAACTCGGCGGGACAGCGATCCTACGAGCAGTACTTC.

This chain uses TRBV2 with TRBJ2-3, with D possibly matching TRBD1 (6 bases). V lost 5 bases to trimming and J lost 5 bases, with 14 bases between them. This CDR3 is built from 14 residues. Germline loops: CDR1 SNHLY, CDR2 FYNNEI. The CDR3 nucleotides read TGTGCCAGCAGTCTAGGGGGTACTGGAGATACGCAGTATTTT. Its translation is CASSLGGTGDTQYF.

Written as DNA, the CDR3 is TGCAGCGCCGCCCAGGGGAGTAGATATGGCTACACCTTC. Its translation: CSAAQGSRYGYTF. The rearrangement uses TRBV29-1 and TRBJ1-2; weak D call: TRBD1 (6 bases). The ends were cut back, 7 bases at V and 5 bases at J, with 17 bases in the middle. CDR3 length equals 13 residues. Germline values: CDR1 SQVTM, CDR2 ANQGSEA. The variable domain in full, with the rest retrieved from reference TRBV29-1 and TRBJ1-2, is SAVISQKPSRDICQRGTSLTIQCQVDSQVTMMFWYRQQPGQSLTLIATANQGSEATYESGFVIDKFPISRPNLTFSTLTVSNMSPEDSSIYLCSAAQGSRYGYTFGSGTRLTVV.

This clone has a handful of counts. The chain links TRBV5-1 to TRBJ2-7; possibly TRBD2 for D (5 bases). V was cut by 5 bases and J by 5 bases, with 11 bases left in between. The CDR3 loop spans 12 amino acids. From germline, CDR1 is SGHRS and CDR2 YFSETQ. The CDR3 bases are TGCGCCAGCAGAAGTCAGGAGGACGAGCAGTACTTC. This sequence encodes CASRSQEDEQYF. Full variable domain (outside the CDR3, taken from reference TRBV5-1 and TRBJ2-7): KAGVTQTPRYLIKTRGQQVTLSCSPISGHRSVSWYQQTPGQGLQFLFEYFSETQRNKGNFPGRFSGRQFSNSRSEMNVSTLELGDSALYLCASRSQEDEQYFGPGTRLTVT.

V usage is TRBV6-5 and J usage is TRBJ1-1, with 9 bases that match TRBD1. V shed 2 bases and J 6 bases; nucleotides not matched to a gene: 4. Germline CDR1 reads MNHEY; CDR2 reads SVGAGI. This CDR3 has 14 residues. CDR3 coding DNA: TGTGCCAGCAGTTACGGACAGGGGACTGCTGAAGCTTTCTTT. Translated, it gives CASSYGQGTAEAFF.

The gene calls are TRBV11-3 and TRBJ2-3; D possibly corresponds to TRBD2 (5 bases). CDR3 length: 14 residues. Trimming removed 5 bases at V and 2 bases at J, with 11 bases between. Germline loops: CDR1 SGHNT, CDR2 YENEEA. CDR3 sequence reads: CASSLLGPTDTQYF. CDR3 bases: TGTGCCAGCAGCCTACTAGGTCCCACAGATACGCAGTATTTT.